The 5 T cell receptor beta chains reported below all come from one sample, sequenced in a study of cytomegalovirus exposure and HLA in healthy donors. Generated by immunoSEQ multiplex PCR, the TCRdb table keeps only in-frame clones and is missing some. The table shows about 200,000 clones, with around 86% occurring only once. The sequenced sample consisted of PBMCs. The source of these receptors is a young woman in good health and CMV-seronegative.

The chain employs TRBV4-1 and TRBJ1-3; D may be TRBD1 (6 bases). Germline CDR1 reads MGHRA; CDR2 reads YSYEKL. V lost 5 bases, J lost 2 bases, and 16 bases lay in between. The length of the CDR3 is 16 residues. CDR3 DNA: TGCGCCAGCAGCGAAGGGACACAGCTCACTGGAAACACCATATATTTT. It specifies CASSEGTQLTGNTIYF.

This sequence joins TRBV10-3 and TRBJ2-2, with 12 bases matching TRBD2. The germline gives CDR1 ENHRY, CDR2 SYGVKD. Germline trimming cut 11 bases from V and 5 bases from J; bases unmatched to any gene: 6. This CDR3 is built from 14 residues. DNA of the CDR3: TGTGCCGCCTCCGGGACTAGCGGGACCGGGGAGCTGTTTTTT. It yields the protein CAASGTSGTGELFF.

The chain combines TRBV6-4 with TRBJ2-3; 9 bases fit TRBD1. CDR1 and CDR2 (germline): MRHNA, SNTAGT. This CDR3 is 13 amino acids long. The V segment lost 4 bases and the J segment 5 bases; nucleotides outside the gene matches: 1. The CDR3 here is CASSADRGDTQYF. Here the CDR3 DNA reads TGTGCCAGCAGTGCGGACAGGGGAGATACGCAGTATTTT.

This chain joins TRBV29-1 and TRBJ2-7; TRBD2 aligns across 8 bases. The CDR3 has 13 amino acids. CDR1 and CDR2 (germline): SQVTM, ANQGSEA. V gave up 6 bases and J gave up 3 bases; unmatched junction bases: 7. CDR3 in amino acids: CSVRSSGSYEQYF. CDR3 DNA sequence: TGCAGCGTCCGGTCAAGCGGGAGCTACGAGCAGTACTTC.

V gene TRBV2 combines with J gene TRBJ1-5; TRBD1 agrees at 8 bases. The germline CDR1 and CDR2 sequences are SNHLY and FYNNEI. With 6 bases clipped from V and 13 bases from J, the junction kept 14 bases outside the gene matches. This CDR3 region has 14 residues. CDR3 sequence (DNA): TGTGCCAGCAGCTCCGACAGGGGTCCTAGGACGCAGCATTTT. It encodes CASSSDRGPRTQHF.